The 19 T cell receptor beta chains presented below share a single source sample, sequenced in a study of CD8 T cell repertoires and HIV-1 epitope variants. Which antigens these TCRs recognize remains unknown. Only in-frame clones appear in the TCRdb table, and some are missing; sequencing was by immunoSEQ multiplex PCR. This table holds about 6,000 clones, roughly 64% found once. Material: cultured CD8+ T cells derived from PBMCs. These receptors all stem from a male donor with HIV.

This clone was picked up a small number of times. This sequence joins TRBV11-2 and TRBJ2-1; D possibly corresponds to TRBD1 (5 bases). The CDR3 is 16 amino acids. The V end lost 0 bases, the J end lost 0 bases, and 9 bases lay between the germline ends. Per the germline V gene, CDR1 is SGHAT and CDR2 is FQNNGV. CDR3 loop: CASSLDPRGSYNEQFF. The DNA of the CDR3 is TGTGCCAGCAGCTTAGACCCTAGGGGCTCCTACAATGAGCAGTTCTTC.

The chain couples TRBV28 to TRBJ2-3; the D gene is possibly TRBD1 (7 bases). The CDR3 consists of 15 residues. The germline gives CDR1 MDHEN, CDR2 SYDVKM. V lost 3 bases and J lost 3, with 13 bases in between. In nucleotides, the CDR3 is TGTGCCAGCAGTTTGGGGCAGGGGGGAACAGATACGCAGTATTTT. The encoded protein is CASSLGQGGTDTQYF.

This chain links TRBV28 with TRBJ1-1; no firm D call. Per germline, CDR1 MDHEN and CDR2 SYDVKM. The ends were cut back, 6 bases at V and 0 bases at J, with 8 bases in the middle. The CDR3 contains 13 residues. The CDR3 nucleotides are TGTGCCAGCAGCACCAGACTGAACACTGAAGCTTTCTTT. It translates to CASSTRLNTEAFF.

The V and J genes are TRBV7-6 and TRBJ2-4, with no clear D. The CDR3 extends over 15 amino acids. V was pared by 3 bases and J by 8 bases, with 17 bases between. CDR1 SGHVS and CDR2 FNYEAQ come from the germline V gene. The CDR3 protein is CASSLSDSTKDIQYF. The CDR3 DNA sequence: TGTGCCAGCAGCTTGAGTGACTCAACAAAAGACATTCAGTACTTC.

As to this clone: Its ends do not fully match the called genes, so a read error is possible. This chain links TRBV7-3 with TRBJ1-2; D is unclear. The germline V gene has CDR1 SGHTA and CDR2 FQGTGA. The CDR3 loop spans 16 amino acids. CDR3 nucleotides: TGCGCCAGCAGCCAAGATCCCCCAGACTTGGACTATGGCTACACCTTC. This translates into CASSQDPPDLDYGYTF.

This clone occurred a few times. V gene TRBV28 combines with J gene TRBJ1-5; 9 bases are a match to TRBD1. J lost 6 bases, V lost 8 bases, and 5 bases had no gene match. The CDR3 consists of 13 residues. Per germline, CDR1 MDHEN and CDR2 SYDVKM. This CDR3 reads CASRQGVGQPQHF. The CDR3 DNA is TGTGCCAGCCGACAGGGGGTGGGTCAGCCCCAGCATTTT.

This clone showed up just a few times. V is TRBV11-1 and J is TRBJ2-7; 7 bases agree with TRBD1. The CDR3 contains 13 residues. With 2 bases clipped from V and 2 bases from J, the junction kept 0 bases outside the gene matches. Germline loops: CDR1 SGHAT, CDR2 FQDESV (reference sequence). The CDR3, as DNA: TGTGCCAGCAGCTTACAGGGGGCCTACGAGCAGTACTTC. Translating it yields CASSLQGAYEQYF.

The chain employs TRBV5-5 and TRBJ1-1; D gene uncertain. Between the trimmed V and J ends, which lost 4 bases and 0 bases, there was a span of 7 bases. Germline CDR1 and CDR2: SGHKS and YYEKEE (reference sequence). The CDR3 runs to 13 residues. As DNA, the CDR3 is TGTGCCAGCAGCCCTGGCCTGAACACTGAAGCTTTCTTT. It is translated as CASSPGLNTEAFF.

The chain joins TRBV5-4 to TRBJ2-3; 7 bases are shared with TRBD2. CDR3 length equals 19 residues. Germline assignment: CDR1 SGHNT and CDR2 YYREEE (reference sequence). Trimming took 0 bases from V and 2 from J; bases not matched to a gene: 15. CDR3 protein: CASSLVTSEPEGVTDTQYF. In DNA, the CDR3 is TGTGCCAGCAGCTTGGTAACTAGCGAACCGGAGGGTGTCACAGATACGCAGTATTTT.

The V gene is TRBV6-4, the J gene TRBJ1-4, with a tentative D call TRBD1 (5 bases). V was cut by 6 bases and J by 3 bases, with 14 bases left in between. Germline values: CDR1 MRHNA, CDR2 SNTAGT. This CDR3 has 15 residues. CDR3 region: CASSPSRGANEKLFF. In DNA, the CDR3 is TGTGCCAGCAGCCCCAGCCGGGGGGCTAATGAAAAACTGTTTTTT.

This chain connects TRBV11-3 to TRBJ1-5; tentatively, D is TRBD1 (5 bases). The V end lost 2 bases, the J end lost 7 bases, and 9 bases lay between the germline ends. The CDR3 totals 13 residues. Per germline, CDR1 SGHNT and CDR2 YENEEA. In nucleotides, the CDR3 is TGTGCCAGCAGCTTACAGGGAGGCCAGCCCCAGCATTTT. Translation gives CASSLQGGQPQHF.

V and J are TRBV5-1 and TRBJ1-4; D unclear. This CDR3 has 9 amino acids. Germline V gene lookup returns CDR1 SGHRS and CDR2 YFSETQ. V was shortened by 7 bases and J by 12 bases, with 7 bases between the two germline ends. CDR3 sequence (DNA): TGCGCCAGCCAGAGGGAACTGTTTTTT. Translation gives CASQRELFF. Variable domain in full (rest from reference TRBV5-1 and TRBJ1-4): KAGVTQTPRYLIKTRGQQVTLSCSPISGHRSVSWYQQTPGQGLQFLFEYFSETQRNKGNFPGRFSGRQFSNSRSEMNVSTLELGDSALYLCASQRELFFGSGTQLSVL.

The J gene is TRBJ1-1, the V gene TRBV19; 12 nucleotides agree with TRBD1. The CDR3 is made up of 17 amino acids. CDR1 is LNHDA, CDR2 SQIVND, per germline (reference sequence). Losses at the gene ends were 7 bases for V and 1 base for J; bases not matched to a gene: 10. The CDR3 sequence is CASTPWGQGARNTEAFF. The CDR3 DNA reads as TGTGCCAGTACCCCCTGGGGACAGGGGGCGAGGAACACTGAAGCTTTCTTT. Full variable domain (remainder filled in from reference TRBV19 and TRBJ1-1): DGGITQSPKYLFRKEGQNVTLSCEQNLNHDAMYWYRQDPGQGLRLIYYSQIVNDFQKGDIAEGYSVSREKKESFPLTVTSAQKNPTAFYLCASTPWGQGARNTEAFFGQGTRLTVV.

The chain employs TRBV5-1 and TRBJ2-1, with TRBD2 matching over 13 bases. Trimming at V came to 4 bases and at J to 1 base, leaving 2 bases not matched to a gene. This CDR3 is built from 16 residues. Germline CDR1 SGHRS, CDR2 YFSETQ. CDR3 residues: CASSLGLAGSYNEQFF. In DNA, the CDR3 is TGCGCCAGCAGCCTGGGACTAGCGGGATCCTACAATGAGCAGTTCTTC.

This chain joins TRBV11-2 and TRBJ2-5; unclear D gene. Trimming shortened V by 2 bases and J by 0 bases, and 10 bases separated the two germline ends. Germline V gives CDR1 SGHAT, CDR2 FQNNGV. The CDR3 covers 15 residues. CDR3 region: CASSLLNSHQETQYF. DNA for the CDR3: TGTGCCAGCAGCTTATTGAACAGTCACCAAGAGACCCAGTACTTC.

The chain employs TRBV19 and TRBJ2-2, with D tentatively TRBD2 (6 bases). The germline V gene has CDR1 LNHDA and CDR2 SQIVND (reference sequence). Trimming removed 7 bases at V and 2 bases at J, with 14 bases between. The CDR3 runs to 15 residues. CDR3 in DNA: TGTGCCAGTACTACCGAGGGACTTAACACCGGGGAGCTGTTTTTT. This codes for CASTTEGLNTGELFF.

The rearrangement links TRBV27 to TRBJ2-2, with 10 positions matching TRBD2. The CDR3 runs to 14 residues. CDR1 is MNHEY, CDR2 SMNVEV, per germline (reference sequence). J gave up 5 bases and V 9 bases, and 6 bases lay outside the gene matches. CDR3 region: CASEPSGRTGELFF. Written as DNA, the CDR3 is TGTGCCAGTGAGCCTAGCGGGAGAACCGGGGAGCTGTTTTTT.

This chain joins TRBV7-6 and TRBJ1-6; the D gene is possibly TRBD1 (5 bases). The CDR3 is 16 residues long. Trimming stripped 4 bases from V and 7 bases from J, with 17 bases between. Germline-derived CDR1 and CDR2 are SGHVS and FNYEAQ. The chain's CDR3 is CASSSSPLGGNSPLHF. The DNA for the CDR3 is TGTGCCAGCAGCTCTAGCCCCCTGGGGGGGAATTCACCCCTCCACTTT.

The chain links TRBV4-3 to TRBJ1-6, with 7 bases that match TRBD1. J gave up 12 bases and V 0 bases, and 8 bases lay outside the gene matches. From germline, CDR1 is LGHNA and CDR2 YSLEER. The CDR3 covers 15 residues. Written as DNA, the CDR3 is TGCGCCAGCAGCCAAGAGATAGGGGGCATCTTACCCCTCCACTTT. The encoded protein is CASSQEIGGILPLHF.